This TCR beta chain was retrieved from a study of T-cell memory formation after mild COVID-19. Findings of the study overall: Clones shrinking from day 15 to 85 showed even CD4/CD8 mixes; later expanders tilted CD4+. What remained unconfirmed was the SARS-CoV-2 specificity of second-wave clones peaking on day 37.

A word on this clonotype: Its cognate antigen is unknown.

Sample barcodes and UMIs were carried by the TCR alpha and TCR beta cDNA libraries that 5'RACE generated with constant-segment primers. TCRdb ran MiXCR on the 5' RACE reads and lists one entry per CDR3 protein. This repertoire shows 400,000 to 550,000 distinct CDR3 sequences, around 27% found once; its top ten account for approximately 12%. V shed 7 bases and J 0 bases; nucleotides not matched to a gene: 15. This CDR3 has 19 amino acids. This receptor was taken from an adult woman who had mild COVID-19 (a few samples of this study predate the infection). Cell type and time point are not known. The V and J genes are TRBV12-3 or TRBV12-4 and TRBJ1-3, with TRBD1 matching over 10 bases. Sequencing used PBMCs or a T cell subset sorted from them (not recorded which). CDR3 nucleotide sequence: TGTGCCAGCAACCGTCGGGGACAGGGGCGCTACTACTCTGGAAACACCATATATTTT. This encodes CASNRRGQGRYYSGNTIYF.